These 29 T cell receptor beta chains originate from one sample sequenced in a study of CD8+ T cells in alopecia areata. Treatment described: oral pan-JAK inhibitor, 5-10 mg twice daily. Reverse transcription of extracted RNA yielded cDNA, which provided the sequencing template. Sequencing used immunoSEQ multiplex PCR; TCRdb keeps in-frame clones, though not all of them. In the table there are 150,000 or so clones, around 83% of which are singletons. This specimen consisted of CD8+ T cells sorted from blood, obtained at week 4, from a patient treated with tofacitinib. The source of these receptors is a human donor with alopecia areata.

This chain connects TRBV5-6 to TRBJ2-2, with D perhaps matching TRBD1 (5 bases). Germline loops: CDR1 SGHDT, CDR2 YYEEEE. The V and J ends lost 4 bases and 8 bases respectively, with 15 bases between them. The CDR3 length is 14 residues. CDR3 amino acids: CASSSITSGGELFF. In DNA, the CDR3 is TGTGCCAGCAGCAGCATAACGTCAGGGGGGGAGCTGTTTTTT.

V usage is TRBV4-1 and J usage is TRBJ1-5; D is unresolved. This CDR3 has 15 residues. The germline V gene encodes CDR1 MGHRA and CDR2 YSYEKL. V was cut by 1 base and J by 5 bases, with 12 bases left in between. The CDR3 DNA sequence: TGCGCCAGCAGCCAAGTCCAGCTACCCGATCAGCCCCAGCATTTT. It yields the protein CASSQVQLPDQPQHF.

This clone was counted a single time. At the DNA level, this CDR3 is encoded by other sequences in the same sample as well. The gene calls are TRBV6-6 and TRBJ2-3, with D hard to call. V lost 0 bases, J lost 5 bases, and 3 bases lay in between. The CDR3 extends over 12 amino acids. Germline loops: CDR1 MNHNY, CDR2 SVGAGI (reference sequence). CDR3 in DNA: TGTGCCAGCAGTTACTCGGTAGATACGCAGTATTTT. This translates into CASSYSVDTQYF.

The V gene is TRBV4-1, the J gene TRBJ2-1; 7 bases line up with TRBD2. The CDR3 has 20 residues. Unmatched junction bases numbered 15, after V lost 1 base and J lost 0 bases. Germline V CDR1 and CDR2: MGHRA, YSYEKL. CDR3 sequence (DNA): TGCGCCAGCAGCCAAGGAGGACTAGTCCCACAGACCTACTCCTACAATGAGCAGTTCTTC. Translating it yields CASSQGGLVPQTYSYNEQFF.

CDR3 region: CASSLASGGVTGELFF. The CDR3 DNA reads as TGTGCCAGCAGCTTAGCTAGCGGCGGAGTGACCGGGGAGCTGTTTTTT. The gene calls are TRBV7-9 and TRBJ2-2, with a possible D match to TRBD2 (6 bases). Trimming pared 0 bases from V and 5 bases from J, leaving 13 bases between. CDR3 length equals 16 residues. Germline CDR1 reads SEHNR; CDR2 reads FQNEAQ (reference sequence).

This sequence joins TRBV19 and TRBJ2-7; 9 bases map to TRBD2. The V gene end was trimmed by 8 bases and the J gene end by 5 bases; junction bases not matched to a gene: 22. Germline CDR1 LNHDA, CDR2 SQIVND (reference sequence). This CDR3 is 18 amino acids long. The CDR3 region is CASHPIGGSSGIGDEQYF. The CDR3 DNA reads TGTGCCAGTCACCCCATCGGAGGTTCTAGCGGGATAGGCGACGAGCAGTACTTC.

The V gene is TRBV6-1, the J gene TRBJ2-7, with 11 bases fitting TRBD2. The trim removed 5 bases at V and 1 base at J, leaving 4 bases unmatched. Looked up from germline, CDR1 is MNHNS and CDR2 is SASEGT. The CDR3 totals 15 residues. CDR3 region: CASSQGLAASYEQYF. DNA for the CDR3: TGTGCCAGCAGTCAGGGACTAGCGGCGTCCTACGAGCAGTACTTC.

This clone was detected once. The chain links TRBV7-9 to TRBJ1-2, with 8 bases that match TRBD1. CDR1 SEHNR and CDR2 FQNEAQ come from the germline V gene (reference sequence). The trim removed 5 bases at V and 8 bases at J, leaving 13 bases unmatched. The CDR3 loop spans 15 amino acids. The CDR3 protein is CASSHSTGDAGGYTF. CDR3 coding DNA: TGTGCCAGCAGCCACTCGACAGGGGACGCGGGGGGCTACACCTTC.

In DNA, the CDR3 is TGTGCCAGCAGCTGGACAGGGGAAGGCTACACCTTC. Amino acid sequence: CASSWTGEGYTF. V usage is TRBV5-4 and J usage is TRBJ1-2, with 9 bases aligning to TRBD1. The CDR3 is 12 residues long. V shed 3 bases and J 8 bases; nucleotides not matched to a gene: 2. CDR1 and CDR2 from the germline V gene are SGHNT and YYREEE (reference sequence).

J is TRBJ2-4 and V is TRBV4-1; possible D gene TRBD1, 5 bases. CDR1 MGHRA and CDR2 YSYEKL come from the germline V gene. This CDR3 spans 15 amino acids. Trimming left V 0 bases short and J 8 bases short, with 14 bases between. The CDR3 here is CASSQESRGRYIQYF. The CDR3 DNA reads TGCGCCAGCAGCCAAGAATCTAGGGGCCGTTACATTCAGTACTTC.

This clone is a singleton in its sample. DNA for the CDR3: TGCAGCGTTGAATTTCAGGGGATTACTGAAGCTTTCTTT. It specifies CSVEFQGITEAFF. The chain joins TRBV29-1 to TRBJ1-1; a possible D gene is TRBD1 (6 bases). V gave up 2 bases and J gave up 5 bases, with 12 bases separating them. The CDR3 length is 13 residues. CDR1 and CDR2 from the germline V gene are SQVTM and ANQGSEA.

V gene TRBV7-8 combines with J gene TRBJ1-3; perhaps TRBD1 as D (5 bases). With 2 bases removed from V and 6 bases from J, the gap between germline ends came to 11 bases. The CDR3 totals 14 residues. Germline V CDR1 and CDR2: SGHVS, FQNEAQ. CDR3 residues: CASSLSQGENTIYF. DNA of the CDR3: TGTGCCAGCAGCTTAAGCCAGGGAGAAAACACCATATATTTT.

The chain links TRBV5-6 to TRBJ2-3; TRBD2 aligns across 8 bases. Trimming cost V 4 bases and J 6 bases; bases outside gene matches: 19. Germline V gene sequence: CDR1 SGHDT, CDR2 YYEEEE. The CDR3 extends over 18 amino acids. The CDR3, as DNA: TGTGCCAGCAGCGCCCCCCTGACTAGCGAACCTCCGCCGGATACGCAGTATTTT. This sequence encodes CASSAPLTSEPPPDTQYF.

This sequence joins TRBV5-6 and TRBJ2-7; the D gene could be TRBD1 or TRBD2 (6 bases each). Germline CDR1 SGHDT, CDR2 YYEEEE. This CDR3 spans 14 amino acids. The V end was cut by 4 bases, the J end by 3 bases, with 14 bases between. CDR3 nucleotide sequence: TGTGCCAGCAGCCCGTACAGGGAGGACTACGAGCAGTACTTC. Protein: CASSPYREDYEQYF.

Note on this clone: The junction departs from germline at one end; a sequencing error may be responsible. The chain has TRBV27 and TRBJ2-7; D is undetermined. This CDR3 has 14 residues. CDR1 MNHEY and CDR2 SMNVEV come from the germline V gene (reference sequence). The CDR3 nucleotides read TGTGCCAGCAGTTTTAACGCAGTAGCCTACGAGCAGCACTTC. It specifies CASSFNAVAYEQHF.

This clone was seen only once. The rearrangement joins TRBV7-8 to TRBJ2-1; unclear D gene. The CDR3 extends over 14 amino acids. V was cut by 5 bases and J by 4 bases, with 12 bases left in between. Germline loops: CDR1 SGHVS, CDR2 FQNEAQ. The chain's CDR3 is CASSAVVTYNEQFF. The CDR3 DNA follows: TGTGCCAGCAGCGCCGTGGTCACTTACAATGAGCAGTTCTTC.

The chain is built from TRBV30 and TRBJ1-2, with D possibly being TRBD1 (6 bases). Per germline, CDR1 GTSNPN and CDR2 SVGIG (reference sequence). The CDR3 spans 18 residues. Deletions cut 0 bases from V and 1 base from J, with 21 bases between. In DNA, the CDR3 is TGTGCCTGGAGTGTAACCTCCAGGGGCCTCCTACTTAACTATGGCTACACCTTC. Protein product: CAWSVTSRGLLLNYGYTF.

The chain recombines TRBV5-4 with TRBJ2-2; 9 bases map to TRBD1. Looked up from germline, CDR1 is SGHNT and CDR2 is YYREEE (reference sequence). Trimming cost V 5 bases and J 3 bases; bases outside gene matches: 2. This CDR3 has 14 amino acids. For the CDR3, the DNA is TGTGCCAGCAGGCGACAGGGGGACACCGGGGAGCTGTTTTTT. Its protein product is CASRRQGDTGELFF.

The V call is TRBV29-1, the J call TRBJ2-2; 8 positions agree with TRBD1. This CDR3 region has 14 residues. Germline values: CDR1 SQVTM, CDR2 ANQGSEA. Trimming removed 2 bases from V and 4 bases from J; junction bases left unmatched: 3. CDR3 nucleotide sequence: TGCAGCGTTGAACAGGGGGCTAGCACCGGGGAGCTGTTTTTT. This encodes CSVEQGASTGELFF.

The V and J genes are TRBV18 and TRBJ2-7, with 9 bases matching TRBD1. Germline assignment: CDR1 KGHSH and CDR2 LQKENI. V dropped 8 bases and J dropped 6; count of bases not matched to a gene: 5. This CDR3 spans 12 amino acids. The CDR3 is CASDMTGGEQYF. For the CDR3, the DNA is TGTGCCAGCGACATGACAGGGGGCGAGCAGTACTTC.

The CDR3 DNA sequence: TGTGCCAGCAGCTTTGGGGAGACTGAAGCTTTCTTT. Amino acid sequence: CASSFGETEAFF. The V call is TRBV7-6, the J call TRBJ1-1, with D hard to call. Trimming took off 3 bases at V and 5 bases at J, with 7 bases between the two ends. This CDR3 contains 12 residues. CDR1 and CDR2 (germline): SGHVS, FNYEAQ.

V and J are TRBV10-3 and TRBJ1-4; D remains ambiguous. V was clipped by 8 bases and J by 6 bases, with 10 bases between them. CDR1 and CDR2 (germline): ENHRY, SYGVKD. CDR3 length: 12 amino acids. CDR3 bases: TGTGCCATCGGCGACAATTATGAAAAACTGTTTTTT. It translates to CAIGDNYEKLFF.

This chain joins TRBV27 and TRBJ1-1; perhaps TRBD1 as D (5 bases). Germline CDR1 and CDR2: MNHEY and SMNVEV (reference sequence). Trimming cost V 3 bases and J 5 bases, with 16 bases left between them. The CDR3 has 15 residues. The chain's CDR3 is CASSFLGPGGTEAFF. Here the CDR3 DNA reads TGTGCCAGCAGTTTCCTGGGCCCCGGGGGGACTGAAGCTTTCTTT.

The chain employs TRBV2 and TRBJ2-7; D call uncertain. Germline CDR1 SNHLY, CDR2 FYNNEI. The CDR3 runs to 10 residues. Trimming took off 8 bases at V and 7 bases at J, with 9 bases between the two ends. The CDR3 coding sequence is TGTGCCAGCGGGATGGGAGAGCAGTACTTC. Encoded protein: CASGMGEQYF.

This clone was seen only a few times. This chain links TRBV30 with TRBJ2-1; D perhaps matches TRBD2 (5 bases). With 5 bases removed from V and 0 bases from J, the gap between germline ends came to 14 bases. Germline V lookup: CDR1 GTSNPN, CDR2 SVGIG (reference sequence). The CDR3 contains 15 residues. CDR3 DNA: TGTGCCTGGGGGATCCTAGGGAGCTCCTACAATGAGCAGTTCTTC. Translated, it gives CAWGILGSSYNEQFF.

This clone was observed once. The chain joins TRBV5-1 to TRBJ1-1; D may be TRBD1 (6 bases). Germline V gene lookup returns CDR1 SGHRS and CDR2 YFSETQ. The CDR3 contains 16 residues. The V end was cut by 1 base, the J end by 5 bases, with 18 bases between. CDR3 bases: TGCGCCAGCAGCTTGAGCCGTGCCGTAGGGGGGACTGAAGCTTTCTTT. This sequence encodes CASSLSRAVGGTEAFF.

The V gene is TRBV11-2, the J gene TRBJ2-2; possibly TRBD1 for D (7 bases). Germline CDR1 SGHAT, CDR2 FQNNGV. V lost 10 bases and J 3 bases, leaving 15 bases between the germline ends. This CDR3 is 14 amino acids long. CDR3 nucleotide sequence: TGTGCCACCTTACCCAGGGGGGACACCGGGGAGCTGTTTTTT. This encodes CATLPRGDTGELFF.

The chain recombines TRBV7-2 with TRBJ2-2; D might be TRBD1 (6 bases). This CDR3 has 13 amino acids. CDR1 SGHTA and CDR2 FQGNSA come from the germline V gene. The germline V and J ends were trimmed by 4 bases and 13 bases, with 16 bases remaining between them. DNA of the CDR3: TGTGCCAGCAGCTCGACGGGACACCCGTGGCTGTTTTTT. Protein sequence: CASSSTGHPWLFF. Full variable domain (missing parts from reference TRBV7-2 and TRBJ2-2): GAGVSQSPSNKVTEKGKDVELRCDPISGHTALYWYRQSLGQGLEFLIYFQGNSAPDKSGLPSDRFSAERTGGSVSTLTIQRTQQEDSAVYLCASSSTGHPWLFFGEGSRLTVL.

This chain joins TRBV13 and TRBJ2-3; 9 bases fit TRBD2. V lost 5 bases, J lost 0 bases, and 3 bases stayed unmatched. The CDR3 runs 15 residues. Germline lookup yields CDR1 PRHDT and CDR2 FYEKMQ (reference sequence). This chain's CDR3 is CASSRSGGSTDTQYF. CDR3 in DNA: TGTGCCAGCAGCCGTAGCGGGGGAAGCACAGATACGCAGTATTTT. Based on the CDR3 plus reference TRBV13 and TRBJ2-3, the full variable domain is AAGVIQSPRHLIKEKRETATLKCYPIPRHDTVYWYQQGPGQDPQFLISFYEKMQSDKGSIPDRFSAQQFSDYHSELNMSSLELGDSALYFCASSRSGGSTDTQYFGPGTRLTVL.